Included here is one T cell receptor (beta chain) sequence, with context. What it binds is unknown. This CDR3 is built from 14 residues. Germline CDR1 is GTSNPN and CDR2 is SVGIG (reference sequence). Trimming took off 4 bases at V and 3 bases at J, with 15 bases between the two ends. This entry comes from a study of cytomegalovirus exposure and HLA in healthy donors. The PCR used 60 Vbeta and 13 Jbeta primers. Assay: immunoSEQ multiplex PCR; the TCRdb copy retains only in-frame clones and omits some. The sample has under 200,000 clones, around 80% seen once; the top ten hold 0.75% to 0.8%. Study-wide points: Several V segments, TRBV6-2 and TRBV6-3 among them, could not be told apart and were dropped. In a later analysis, productive TCRs from donors in an Asian-associated ancestry cluster reportedly carried fewer N-insertions than the cohort mean.

The specimen was PBMCs. This chain joins TRBV30 and TRBJ1-2, with D uncertain. This clonotype was sampled from a female donor in good health and CMV-seronegative. CDR3 nucleotides: TGTGCCTGGAACCAACGGTCCCGCGACTATGGCTACACCTTC. Translated, it gives CAWNQRSRDYGYTF.